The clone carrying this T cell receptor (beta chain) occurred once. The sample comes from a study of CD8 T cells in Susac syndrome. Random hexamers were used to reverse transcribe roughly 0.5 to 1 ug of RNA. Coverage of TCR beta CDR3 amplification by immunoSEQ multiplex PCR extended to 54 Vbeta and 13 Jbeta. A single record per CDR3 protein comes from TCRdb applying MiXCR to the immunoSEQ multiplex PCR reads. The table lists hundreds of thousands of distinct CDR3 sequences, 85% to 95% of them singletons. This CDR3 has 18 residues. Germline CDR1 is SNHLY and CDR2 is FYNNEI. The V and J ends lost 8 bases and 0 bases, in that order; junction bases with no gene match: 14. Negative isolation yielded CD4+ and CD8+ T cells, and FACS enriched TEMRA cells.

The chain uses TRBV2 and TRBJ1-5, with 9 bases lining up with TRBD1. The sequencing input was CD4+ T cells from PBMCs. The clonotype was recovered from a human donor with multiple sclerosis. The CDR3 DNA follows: TGTGCCAGCGGTCTAAGGGCGACAGGGGGGGATAGCAATCAGCCCCAGCATTTT. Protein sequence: CASGLRATGGDSNQPQHF.